This TCR beta chain was sequenced in a study of shared clonotypes between healthy human individuals. Study information: Sampling drew on donors who were a couple of women and three men aged 18 to 49. Study results and limitations: Genetic and exposure-history diversity was limited by the few donors. Investigators collected only blood, and repertoires in tissues likely differ.

This clone was detected only once. The antigen remains undetermined. Naive CD8 cells, CD45RO-negative and positively selected for CCR7, excluded terminally differentiated effector memory CD45RA+ cells. This CDR3 is built from 11 residues. CDR1 is SQVTM and CDR2 is ANQGSEA in the germline V gene. Trimming took off 7 bases at V and 2 bases at J, with 8 bases between the two ends. Deep was the level at which the assay was run. Sequencing used immunoSEQ multiplex PCR; TCRdb keeps in-frame clones, though not all of them. The data show approximately 1.9 million clones, over 85% seen once. This TCR was recovered from a man between 18 and 29 years old in good health. Some clones in this sample may be carry-over from other donors' samples. Sequenced sample: naive CD8+ T cells from PBMCs. This chain joins TRBV29-1 and TRBJ2-5, with D possibly called TRBD1 or TRBD2 (6 bases each). The CDR3 DNA reads TGCAGCGGGGGGGCTCAAGAGACCCAGTACTTC. This encodes CSGGAQETQYF. Full variable domain (missing parts from reference TRBV29-1 and TRBJ2-5): SAVISQKPSRDICQRGTSLTIQCQVDSQVTMMFWYRQQPGQSLTLIATANQGSEATYESGFVIDKFPISRPNLTFSTLTVSNMSPEDSSIYLCSGGAQETQYFGPGTRLLVL.